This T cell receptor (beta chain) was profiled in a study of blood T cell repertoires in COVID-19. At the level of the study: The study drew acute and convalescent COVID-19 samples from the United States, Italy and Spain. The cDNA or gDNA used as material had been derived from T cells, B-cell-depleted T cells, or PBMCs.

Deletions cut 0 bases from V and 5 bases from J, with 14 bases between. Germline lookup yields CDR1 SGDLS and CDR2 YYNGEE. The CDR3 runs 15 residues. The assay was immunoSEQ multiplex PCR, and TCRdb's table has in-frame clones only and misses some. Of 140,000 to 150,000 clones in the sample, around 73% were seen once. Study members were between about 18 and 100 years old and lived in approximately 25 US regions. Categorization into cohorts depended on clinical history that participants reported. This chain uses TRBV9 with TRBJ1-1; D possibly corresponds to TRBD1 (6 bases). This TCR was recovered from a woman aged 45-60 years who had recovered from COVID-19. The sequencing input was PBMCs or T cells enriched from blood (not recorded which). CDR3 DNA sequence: TGTGCCAGCAGCGTAGCTTCCAGGGGCGCGACTGAAGCTTTCTTT. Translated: CASSVASRGATEAFF.